The rows below give T cell receptor beta chains drawn from one sample of a study of CD8+CD57+ T cells in acquired aplastic anemia. TCRdb recomputed calls from the reads with MiXCR, one row per CDR3 protein. The sample yields roughly 300,000 distinct CDR3 sequences, 50% to 70% seen once. Source material: sorted CD4+, CD8+, or CD8+CD57+ T cells (not recorded which) from PBMCs. All receptors come from a human donor with severe aplastic anemia or a healthy control (not recorded which). CDR3s include the opening cysteine and the closing phenylalanine or tryptophan. Each record gives: J gene, V gene, D gene, clone size, CDR3 DNA, CDR3 protein. The D gene is left open where the match is weak. Size is stated for part of the rows, as once, few or many counts, or as a class when the clone is expanded.

J: TRBJ2-2; V: TRBV7-2; D: .; size: .; DNA: TGTGCCAGCAGCTTAATTGGGGAGAGCCTTCACGGGGAGCTGTTTTTT; CDR3: CASSLIGESLHGELFF
J: TRBJ2-5; V: TRBV19; D: .; size: many; DNA: TGTGCCAGTAGTACCCGACGGGAGACCCAGTACTTC; CDR3: CASSTRRETQYF
J: TRBJ1-4; V: TRBV5-6; D: TRBD1; size: many; DNA: TGTGCCAGCAGCCCAGACAGGGGGATCGTGACTAATGAAAAACTGTTTTTT; CDR3: CASSPDRGIVTNEKLFF
J: TRBJ2-5; V: TRBV24-1; D: TRBD2; size: .; DNA: TGTGCCACCAGTGACCCAGAGCGAGGACTAGCGGGGGAAGGAGAGACCCAGTACTTC; CDR3: CATSDPERGLAGEGETQYF
J: TRBJ1-2; V: TRBV10-3; D: TRBD1; size: .; DNA: TGTGCCATCAGTGACCCTGGGACAGTTTTCCTTAACTATGGCTACACCTTC; CDR3: CAISDPGTVFLNYGYTF
J: TRBJ2-5; V: TRBV12-3/TRBV12-4; D: .; size: many; DNA: TGTGCCAGCAGTTCAGCTGCCCGGGCCCAGTACTTC; CDR3: CASSSAARAQYF
J: TRBJ1-1; V: TRBV6-5; D: TRBD1; size: .; DNA: TGTGCCATCAGCCCGACAGGGACGAACACTGAAGCTTTCTTT; CDR3: CAISPTGTNTEAFF
J: TRBJ2-2; V: TRBV7-8; D: .; size: many; DNA: TGTGCCAGCAGCTTAGCCCCGGCCGGGGAGCTGTTTTTT; CDR3: CASSLAPAGELFF
J: TRBJ1-2; V: TRBV12-3/TRBV12-4; D: TRBD1; size: once; DNA: TGTGCTAGTGGTTTCGGGACAGGGGCGACAGGCTACACCTTC; CDR3: CASGFGTGATGYTF
J: TRBJ2-7; V: TRBV7-9; D: .; size: few; DNA: TGTGCCAGCAGTAGCTCGGGGTCCTACGAGCAGTACTTC; CDR3: CASSSSGSYEQYF
J: TRBJ2-5; V: TRBV18; D: .; size: .; DNA: TGTGCCAGCTCACCTAGGGGAGGAGGAGGGCAAGAGACCCAGTACTTC; CDR3: CASSPRGGGGQETQYF
J: TRBJ2-1; V: TRBV7-8; D: TRBD1; size: .; DNA: TGTGCCAGCAGCACCCTGACAGGGGGGGACAATGAGCAGTTCTTC; CDR3: CASSTLTGGDNEQFF
J: TRBJ1-3; V: TRBV7-6; D: .; size: .; DNA: TGTGCCAGCAGCTTAATGTCCGGGAGGGGAAACACCATATATTTT; CDR3: CASSLMSGRGNTIYF
J: TRBJ1-5; V: TRBV2; D: .; size: many; DNA: TGTGCCAGCAGTGACTTGACAGGACAACAGCCCCAGCATTTT; CDR3: CASSDLTGQQPQHF
J: TRBJ2-7; V: TRBV19; D: .; size: few; DNA: TGTGCCAGTAGCCCGACTTGGGGACCGAAGACCTACGAGCAGTACTTC; CDR3: CASSPTWGPKTYEQYF
J: TRBJ2-1; V: TRBV7-2; D: .; size: .; DNA: TGTGCCAGCAGCTTAGTGGGGGGCCAAAGGGACAATGAGCAGTTCTTC; CDR3: CASSLVGGQRDNEQFF
J: TRBJ2-2; V: TRBV15; D: .; size: .; DNA: TGTGCCACCAGCAGAGGAAGTAACACCGGGGAGCTGTTTTTT; CDR3: CATSRGSNTGELFF
J: TRBJ1-1; V: TRBV2; D: TRBD1; size: few; DNA: TGTGCCAGCAGAAGCTGGGACAGGGGCACTGAAGCTTTCTTT; CDR3: CASRSWDRGTEAFF
J: TRBJ2-6; V: TRBV11-1; D: TRBD1; size: many; DNA: TGTGCCAGCAGCCCTTTCACAGGGGGCGCGTCATCTGGGGCCAACGTCCTGACTTTC; CDR3: CASSPFTGGASSGANVLTF
J: TRBJ2-5; V: TRBV4-1; D: .; size: many; DNA: TGCGCCAGCAGCCAAATTTCTAGCAGAGTACCCAATGAGGAGACCCAGTACTTC; CDR3: CASSQISSRVPNEETQYF
J: TRBJ2-7; V: TRBV2; D: TRBD2; size: .; DNA: TGTGCCAGCAGTGCGGGACTAGCTAGCGAGCAGTACTTC; CDR3: CASSAGLASEQYF
J: TRBJ2-3; V: TRBV10-3; D: TRBD2; size: .; DNA: TGTGCCATCAGGGGGGGGGCAGATACGCAGTATTTT; CDR3: CAIRGGADTQYF
J: TRBJ1-3; V: TRBV7-9; D: .; size: many; DNA: TGTGCCAGCAGCAAACCCTCGGCTGGAAACACCATATATTTT; CDR3: CASSKPSAGNTIYF
J: TRBJ2-7; V: TRBV7-9; D: .; size: .; DNA: TGTGCCAGCAGTTATATGGGGGCAGGCCAGGCCTACGAGCAGTACTTC; CDR3: CASSYMGAGQAYEQYF
J: TRBJ2-7; V: TRBV20-1; D: .; size: .; DNA: TGCAGTGCTCGGGTCCCCGAGACACCTTCCGAGCAGTACTTC; CDR3: CSARVPETPSEQYF
J: TRBJ2-1; V: TRBV29-1; D: .; size: .; DNA: TGCAGCGTTGAGGGTCTGTTCAATGAGCAGTTCTTC; CDR3: CSVEGLFNEQFF
J: TRBJ2-3; V: TRBV2; D: .; size: once; DNA: TGTGCCAGCAGCCAAGGGCGGGGGCCCACAGATACGCAGTATTTT; CDR3: CASSQGRGPTDTQYF
J: TRBJ2-1; V: TRBV7-7; D: TRBD1; size: .; DNA: TGTGCCAGCAGCTTAGGAGGGGGCCCCTACGATGAGCAGTTCTTC; CDR3: CASSLGGGPYDEQFF